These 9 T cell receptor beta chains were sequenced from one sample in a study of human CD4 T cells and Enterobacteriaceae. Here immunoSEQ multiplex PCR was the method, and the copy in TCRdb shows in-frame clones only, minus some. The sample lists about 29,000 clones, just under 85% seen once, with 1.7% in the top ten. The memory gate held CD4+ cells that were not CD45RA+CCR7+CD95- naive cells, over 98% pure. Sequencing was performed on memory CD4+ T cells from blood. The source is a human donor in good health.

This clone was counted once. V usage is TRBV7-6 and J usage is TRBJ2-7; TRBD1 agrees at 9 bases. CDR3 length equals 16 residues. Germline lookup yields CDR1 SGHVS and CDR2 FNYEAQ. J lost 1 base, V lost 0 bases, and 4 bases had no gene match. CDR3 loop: CASSLAHGTGSYEQYF. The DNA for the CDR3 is TGTGCCAGCAGCTTAGCCCACGGGACAGGGTCCTACGAGCAGTACTTC.

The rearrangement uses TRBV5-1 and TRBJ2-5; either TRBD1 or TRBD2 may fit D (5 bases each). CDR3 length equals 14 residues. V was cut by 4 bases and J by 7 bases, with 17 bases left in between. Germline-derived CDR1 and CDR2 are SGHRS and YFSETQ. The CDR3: CASSGKAPGGTQYF. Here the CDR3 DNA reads TGCGCCAGCAGCGGCAAGGCGCCTGGGGGGACCCAGTACTTC.

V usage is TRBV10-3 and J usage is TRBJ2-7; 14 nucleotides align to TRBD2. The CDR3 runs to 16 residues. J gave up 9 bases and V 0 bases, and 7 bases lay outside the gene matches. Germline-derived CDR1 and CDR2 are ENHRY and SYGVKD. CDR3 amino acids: CAISESGTSGRGRQYF. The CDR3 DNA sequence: TGTGCCATCAGTGAGTCCGGGACTAGCGGGAGAGGCAGGCAGTACTTC.

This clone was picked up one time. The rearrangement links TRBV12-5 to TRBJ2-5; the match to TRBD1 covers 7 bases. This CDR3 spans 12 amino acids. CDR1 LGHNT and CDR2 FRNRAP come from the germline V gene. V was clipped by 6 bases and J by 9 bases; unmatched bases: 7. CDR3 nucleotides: TGTGCTAGTGGAACCCCAGGGGGTCCCCAGTACTTC. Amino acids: CASGTPGGPQYF.

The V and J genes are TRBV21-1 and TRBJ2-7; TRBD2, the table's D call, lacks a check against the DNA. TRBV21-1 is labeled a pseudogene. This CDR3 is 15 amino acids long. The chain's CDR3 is CASSKERRSGYEQYF. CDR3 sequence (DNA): TGTGCCAGCAGCAAAGAGAGGAGAAGCGGCTACGAGCAGTACTTC.

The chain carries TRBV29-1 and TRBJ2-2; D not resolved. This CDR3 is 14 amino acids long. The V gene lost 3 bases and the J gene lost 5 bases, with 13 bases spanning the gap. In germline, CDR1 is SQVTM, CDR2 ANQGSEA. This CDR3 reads CSVERSGSTGELFF. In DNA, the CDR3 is TGCAGCGTTGAGAGGTCAGGCTCAACCGGGGAGCTGTTTTTT.

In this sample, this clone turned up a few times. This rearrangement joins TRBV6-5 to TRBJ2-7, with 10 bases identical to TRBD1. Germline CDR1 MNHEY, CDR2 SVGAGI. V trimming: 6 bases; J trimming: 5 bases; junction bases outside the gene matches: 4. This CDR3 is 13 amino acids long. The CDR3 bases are TGTGCCAGCAGGAGGACAGGGGGGAACGAGCAGTACTTC. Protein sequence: CASRRTGGNEQYF.

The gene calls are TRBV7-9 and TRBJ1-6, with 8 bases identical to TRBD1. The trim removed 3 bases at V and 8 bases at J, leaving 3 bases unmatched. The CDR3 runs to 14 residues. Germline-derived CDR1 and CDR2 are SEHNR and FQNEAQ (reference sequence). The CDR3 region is CASSFAQGDSPLHF. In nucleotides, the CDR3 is TGTGCCAGCAGCTTCGCACAGGGGGATTCACCCCTCCACTTT.

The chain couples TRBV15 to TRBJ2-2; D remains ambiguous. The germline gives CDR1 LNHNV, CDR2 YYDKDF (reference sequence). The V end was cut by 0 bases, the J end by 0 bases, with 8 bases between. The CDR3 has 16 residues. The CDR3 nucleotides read TGTGCCACCAGCAGAGACAGGTACGCGAACACCGGGGAGCTGTTTTTT. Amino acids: CATSRDRYANTGELFF.